A selection of T cell receptor beta chains follows, all from one sample in a study of CXCR3-negative and CXCR3-positive naive CD8 T cells. TCRdb re-called the 5' RACE reads; one entry per CDR3 protein, DNA not given. This sample's clone table lists tens of thousands of distinct CDR3 sequences. Sequenced sample: naive CXCR3+ CD8+ T cells from blood. These receptors all stem from a human donor in good health. Some clones in this sample may be carry-over from other donors' samples. CDR3s include the opening cysteine and the closing phenylalanine or tryptophan. Each record gives: J gene, V gene, CDR3 protein.

>TRBJ2-7|TRBV27
CASSSAGYSYEQYF
>TRBJ2-3|TRBV6-5
CASRGQDGPPDTQYF
>TRBJ2-1|TRBV14
CASSQVGDAPEQFF
>TRBJ2-3|TRBV6-5
CASSYSGASTDTQYF
>TRBJ1-1|TRBV12-3/TRBV12-4
CASSTWGHMNTEAFF
>TRBJ2-7|TRBV27
CASSLRGFETYEQYF
>TRBJ2-1|TRBV29-1
CSVELFLPQRDSYNEQFF
>TRBJ2-6|TRBV12-3/TRBV12-4
CASSLVRVSGANVLTF
>TRBJ2-1|TRBV20-1
CSARYLRGSYNEQLF
>TRBJ2-2|TRBV4-3
CASSPYRLNTGELFF
>TRBJ2-2|TRBV20-1
CSASPRGTTGELFF
>TRBJ1-1|TRBV9
CASSFNGAGNTEAFF
>TRBJ2-7|TRBV3-1
CASSPMIGGSGNEQYF
>TRBJ2-1|TRBV2
CASSASGAYNEQFF
>TRBJ2-7|TRBV4-2
CASSRTRSSYEQYF
>TRBJ2-7|TRBV7-6
CASSPRSGGSYEQYF
>TRBJ2-5|TRBV5-1
CASSLRGGEVETQYF
>TRBJ2-7|TRBV5-1
CASRLTSGRKTYEQYF
>TRBJ1-1|TRBV7-2
CASSLRGQVTEAFF
>TRBJ2-5|TRBV29-1
CSVELDQEEETQYF
>TRBJ2-2|TRBV29-1
CSVDNPRSDTGELFF
>TRBJ1-1|TRBV7-9
CASSLIGGDTEAFF
>TRBJ2-7|TRBV15
CATSQEQGGDEQYF
>TRBJ2-3|TRBV7-9
CASRVGDTQYF
>TRBJ1-6|TRBV10-3
CAISEISDSPLHF
>TRBJ2-1|TRBV19
CASSIAGRGYEQFF
>TRBJ2-7|TRBV12-3/TRBV12-4
CAGSLIPYEQYF
>TRBJ1-3|TRBV15
CATSDFPGGAPGNTIYF
>TRBJ2-7|TRBV6-1
CASRGGSSYEQYF